This T cell receptor beta chain was observed in a study of shared clonotypes between healthy human individuals. A single count supports this clone. The assay was carried out at the deep level. Assay: immunoSEQ multiplex PCR; the TCRdb copy retains only in-frame clones and omits some. In the table there are 2 million to 2.5 million clones, more than 80% of which are singletons. V lost 5 bases and J 0 bases, leaving 13 bases between the germline ends. CDR3 length: 16 residues. CDR1 and CDR2 from the germline V gene are SGHVS and FNYEAQ. The material sequenced was naive CD4+ T cells from PBMCs. Subset defined: CD45RA+ positively selected. This receptor was obtained from a man younger than 35 in good health. Some clones in this sample may be carry-over from other donors' samples. V is TRBV7-6 and J is TRBJ1-4, with a possible D match to TRBD1 (5 bases). The CDR3 loop is CASSPFPTATNEKLFF. CDR3 sequence (DNA): TGTGCCAGCAGCCCTTTTCCGACAGCAACTAATGAAAAACTGTTTTTT.